The 21 T cell receptor beta chains reported below all come from one sample, sequenced in a study of CD8+ T cells in alopecia areata. Investigators isolated RNA and reverse transcribed it into cDNA to act as the sequencing template. Sequencing used immunoSEQ multiplex PCR; TCRdb keeps in-frame clones, though not all of them. The sample lists around 100,000 clones, roughly 50% seen once, with 9% to 15% in the top ten. Treatment here: oral pan-JAK inhibitor, 5-10 mg twice daily. This specimen was CD8+ T cells sorted from blood, taken at week 24, from a patient treated with tofacitinib. The receptors here all came from a human donor with alopecia areata.

The chain links TRBV9 to TRBJ1-1; D uncertain. The CDR3 is 16 residues long. Germline assignment: CDR1 SGDLS and CDR2 YYNGEE. V shed 1 base and J shed 0 bases, with 13 bases lying between them. The CDR3 sequence: CASSVNQERLNTEAFF. CDR3 DNA sequence: TGTGCCAGCAGCGTAAACCAGGAAAGGTTGAACACTGAAGCTTTCTTT.

CDR3: CASPSAIGELFF. The CDR3 DNA reads as TGTGCCTCCCCCTCGGCTATCGGGGAGCTGTTTTTT. V and J are TRBV7-9 and TRBJ2-2; no definite D call. Trimming stripped 11 bases from V and 7 bases from J, with 14 bases between. This CDR3 is built from 12 residues. Germline V CDR1 and CDR2: SEHNR, FQNEAQ (reference sequence). The whole variable domain, filled in from reference TRBV7-9 and TRBJ2-2, reads DTGVSQNPRHKITKRGQNVTFRCDPISEHNRLYWYRQTLGQGPEFLTYFQNEAQLEKSRLLSDRFSAERPKGSFSTLEIQRTEQGDSAMYLCASPSAIGELFFGEGSRLTVL.

The gene calls are TRBV5-8 and TRBJ2-3; tentative D call: TRBD1 (6 bases). The CDR3 extends over 17 amino acids. Germline CDR1 and CDR2: SGHTS and YDEGEE. Trimming removed 0 bases at V and 3 bases at J, with 17 bases between. Here the CDR3 DNA reads TGTGCCAGCAGCTTGGGTCTGCGAGGACAGAGAACAGATACGCAGTATTTT. It is translated as CASSLGLRGQRTDTQYF.

A single count supports this clone. V is TRBV13 and J is TRBJ1-3, with D unclear. The V and J ends lost 5 bases and 0 bases respectively, with 8 bases between them. This CDR3 comprises 14 residues. Germline-derived CDR1 and CDR2 are PRHDT and FYEKMQ (reference sequence). CDR3: CASSVEGSGNTIYF. The CDR3 DNA reads TGTGCCAGCAGCGTCGAAGGCTCTGGAAACACCATATATTTT.

The rearrangement uses TRBV6-5 and TRBJ2-7, with D maybe TRBD1 (6 bases). CDR1 and CDR2 (germline): MNHEY, SVGAGI. Between the trimmed V and J ends, which lost 7 bases and 3 bases, there was a span of 13 bases. CDR3 size: 13 residues. DNA of the CDR3: TGTGCCAGCACCAGGGGCAGGAGCTACGAGCAGTACTTC. This gives the protein CASTRGRSYEQYF.

CDR3 residues: CASSEGTGRPGDTQYF. CDR3 coding DNA: TGTGCCAGCAGCGAGGGGACGGGACGTCCGGGGGATACGCAGTATTTT. V and J are TRBV7-6 and TRBJ2-3, with D perhaps assigned TRBD1 or TRBD2 (5 bases each). Per germline, CDR1 SGHVS and CDR2 FNYEAQ. The V gene lost 5 bases and the J gene lost 6 bases, with 21 bases spanning the gap. The CDR3 has 16 amino acids.

The rearrangement joins TRBV13 to TRBJ2-1; 7 nucleotides align to TRBD2. CDR1 PRHDT and CDR2 FYEKMQ come from the germline V gene (reference sequence). J was trimmed by 7 bases and V by 2 bases; bases with no gene match: 2. The CDR3 spans 13 residues. This chain's CDR3 is CASSLLGGNEQFF. For the CDR3, the DNA is TGTGCCAGCAGCTTACTGGGAGGGAATGAGCAGTTCTTC.

The gene calls are TRBV13 and TRBJ2-3; D unclear. V lost 5 bases and J lost 1, with 4 bases in between. CDR1 PRHDT and CDR2 FYEKMQ come from the germline V gene (reference sequence). The CDR3 is 12 residues long. The CDR3 region is CASSGGTDTQYF. CDR3 sequence (DNA): TGTGCCAGCAGCGGGGGCACAGATACGCAGTATTTT.

V gene TRBV4-3 combines with J gene TRBJ2-3; 7 positions match TRBD1. CDR3 length: 17 residues. Trimming removed 0 bases from V and 1 base from J; junction bases left unmatched: 7. CDR1 is LGHNA, CDR2 YSLEER, per germline. For the CDR3, the DNA is TGCGCCAGCAGCCAAGATCCGACAGGGATTGGCACAGATACGCAGTATTTT. Amino acids: CASSQDPTGIGTDTQYF.

The chain carries TRBV27 and TRBJ2-7, with D unclear. CDR3 size: 14 residues. Per the germline V gene, CDR1 is MNHEY and CDR2 is SMNVEV (reference sequence). The V end was cut by 4 bases, the J end by 6 bases, with 16 bases between. CDR3 nucleotides: TGTGCCAGCAGTTCAAAGTTGGGTCACTTCGAGCAGTACTTC. Translated, it gives CASSSKLGHFEQYF.

About this clone: A read error may produce the germline difference seen at one junction end. This chain uses TRBV7-7 with TRBJ2-7, with TRBD2 matching 13 bases. This CDR3 contains 16 residues. Germline assignment: CDR1 SSHAT and CDR2 FNYEAQ (reference sequence). The CDR3 spells CASSPGLAGASGEQYF. CDR3 bases: TGTGCTAGCAGCCCTGGACTAGCGGGGGCATCGGGGGAGCAGTACTTC.

This clone was observed a few times. V and J are TRBV12-5 and TRBJ2-3; D unclear. This CDR3 contains 13 residues. V was pared by 2 bases and J by 6 bases, with 9 bases between. Germline V gene data show CDR1 as LGHNT and CDR2 as FRNRAP. CDR3 nucleotides: TGTGCTAGTGGTTTGCGCGGCCGCGATACGCAGTATTTT. Translating it yields CASGLRGRDTQYF.

There are a few counts of this clone. The chain recombines TRBV7-9 with TRBJ1-2; 7 bases fit TRBD1. This CDR3 contains 14 residues. CDR1 and CDR2 (germline): SEHNR, FQNEAQ (reference sequence). V shed 5 bases and J 2 bases; nucleotides not matched to a gene: 5. The CDR3: CASSPWDSNYGYTF. For the CDR3, the DNA is TGTGCCAGCAGCCCCTGGGACAGCAACTATGGCTACACCTTC.

The rearrangement uses TRBV7-3 and TRBJ1-1, with 7 nucleotides matching TRBD1. The V gene end was trimmed by 5 bases and the J gene end by 6 bases; junction bases not matched to a gene: 6. The CDR3 spans 13 residues. From germline, CDR1 is SGHTA and CDR2 FQGTGA. CDR3 sequence (DNA): TGTGCCAGCAGCCCGAGACAGGGAGCTGAAGCTTTCTTT. It is translated as CASSPRQGAEAFF. The entire variable domain, with the rest obtained from reference TRBV7-3 and TRBJ1-1, is as follows: GAGVSQTPSNKVTEKGKYVELRCDPISGHTALYWYRQSLGQGPEFLIYFQGTGAADDSGLPNDRFFAVRPEGSVSTLKIQRTERGDSAVYLCASSPRQGAEAFFGQGTRLTVV.

This chain uses TRBV4-3 with TRBJ1-2; perhaps TRBD1 as D (5 bases). The V and J ends lost 0 bases and 6 bases respectively, with 17 bases between them. This CDR3 spans 16 amino acids. Germline V gives CDR1 LGHNA, CDR2 YSLEER. The CDR3, as DNA: TGCGCCAGCAGCCAAGATGAAGGGACCGGGGAGGATGGCTACACCTTC. Protein: CASSQDEGTGEDGYTF.

The chain uses TRBV7-6 and TRBJ2-7; D is unclear. Germline V lookup: CDR1 SGHVS, CDR2 FNYEAQ. This CDR3 spans 13 amino acids. V shed 1 base and J shed 3 bases, with 7 bases lying between them. This CDR3 reads CASSLGPNYEQYF. CDR3 bases: TGTGCCAGCAGCTTAGGACCGAACTACGAGCAGTACTTC. The variable domain in full, with the rest retrieved from reference TRBV7-6 and TRBJ2-7, is GAGVSQSPRYKVTKRGQDVALRCDPISGHVSLYWYRQALGQGPEFLTYFNYEAQQDKSGLPNDRFSAERPEGSISTLTIQRTEQRDSAMYRCASSLGPNYEQYFGPGTRLTVT.

The V call is TRBV11-2, the J call TRBJ2-5; possible D gene TRBD2, 6 bases. Germline CDR1 reads SGHAT; CDR2 reads FQNNGV. The CDR3 covers 15 residues. V dropped 1 base and J dropped 1 base, with 10 bases sitting between them. Written as DNA, the CDR3 is TGTGCCAGCAGCTTAGCCCCGCGGGGCCAAGAGACCCAGTACTTC. Translating it yields CASSLAPRGQETQYF.

The chain combines TRBV4-1 with TRBJ2-2; 9 positions agree with TRBD2. Germline loops: CDR1 MGHRA, CDR2 YSYEKL. The CDR3 is 16 residues long. Germline trimming cut 0 bases from V and 6 bases from J; bases unmatched to any gene: 5. The CDR3 DNA sequence: TGCGCCAGCAGCCAAGATGCGGGGGGGCTTGCCGGGGAGCTGTTTTTT. Amino acid sequence: CASSQDAGGLAGELFF.

V is TRBV19 and J is TRBJ1-1; D possibly corresponds to TRBD1 (6 bases). This CDR3 has 13 residues. Germline CDR1 reads LNHDA; CDR2 reads SQIVND (reference sequence). With 3 bases removed from V and 8 bases from J, the gap between germline ends came to 13 bases. The CDR3, as DNA: TGTGCCAGTAGTATCCGACCCGGGACAGAAGCTTTCTTT. The encoded protein is CASSIRPGTEAFF.

As concerns this clone: Its ends do not fully match the called genes, so a read error is possible. V is TRBV29-1 and J is TRBJ2-1; D is possibly TRBD1 or TRBD2 (6 bases each). The CDR3 runs 15 residues. Germline CDR1 and CDR2: SQVTM and ANQGSEA. The CDR3 coding sequence is TGCAGCGCCCTCGACGGGGGCACCCTCCCGGGGGAGCAGCTCTTC. Amino acid sequence: CSALDGGTLPGEQLF.

This clone was seen more than once but under ten times. J is TRBJ1-2 and V is TRBV9, with TRBD1 as a possible D gene (5 bases). The V gene's germline CDR1 is SGDLS and CDR2 YYNGEE. Trimming took 5 bases from V and 3 from J, leaving 17 bases between them. The CDR3 is 15 residues long. CDR3: CASSPGRGRHYGYTF. As DNA, the CDR3 is TGTGCCAGCAGTCCTGGAAGGGGTCGTCACTATGGCTACACCTTC.